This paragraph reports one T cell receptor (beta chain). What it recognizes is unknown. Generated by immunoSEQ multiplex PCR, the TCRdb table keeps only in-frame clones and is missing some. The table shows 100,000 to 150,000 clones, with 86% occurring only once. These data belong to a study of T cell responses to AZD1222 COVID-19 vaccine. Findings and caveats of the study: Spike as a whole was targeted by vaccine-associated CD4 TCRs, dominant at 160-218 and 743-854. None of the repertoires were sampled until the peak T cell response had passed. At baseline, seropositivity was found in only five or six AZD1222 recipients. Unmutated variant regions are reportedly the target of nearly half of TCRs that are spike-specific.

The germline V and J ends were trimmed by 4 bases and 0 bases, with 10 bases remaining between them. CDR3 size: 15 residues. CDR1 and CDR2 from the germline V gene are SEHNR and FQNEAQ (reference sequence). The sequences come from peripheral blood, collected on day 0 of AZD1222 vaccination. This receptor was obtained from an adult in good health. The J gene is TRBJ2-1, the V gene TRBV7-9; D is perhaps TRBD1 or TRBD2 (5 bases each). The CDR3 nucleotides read TGTGCCAGCAGCTGGGGCGGGCCCTCCTACAATGAGCAGTTCTTC. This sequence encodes CASSWGGPSYNEQFF.